This entry concerns a single TCR beta chain. This clonotype was counted at least ten times. Its antigen has not been determined. The record has no base qualities; no much larger clone is one base away. To synthesize cDNA, template-switch 5'RACE was performed with a primer carrying a 10-nucleotide random unique molecular identifier so that each TCR transcript was tagged. Every sequencing run covered 15-18 subjects and yielded more than 180 million TCR-beta sequences. The RNeasy kit was used for extraction of total RNA. The KAPA Real-time Library Amplification kit was used to amplify TCR-beta VDJ regions with primers targeting the TCR constant region and the 5'RACE anchor. A first PCR added sample indexes and Illumina adaptors, and a second PCR then raised library yield. The roughly 650 bp TCR product was size-selected on a 2% E-gel SizeSelection system after Ampure bead purification. Before pooling, library quality was assessed on a Bioanalyzer, concentration was determined with Qubit, and library quantification was performed with the Kapa Library Quantification kit. Libraries were sequenced paired-end 2 x 150 bp on an Illumina HiSeq 2500. To increase sequence diversity, about 25-30% phiX was spiked into each library pool. Per the original workflow: The UMI-based MiGEC pipeline processed quality-filtered reads and removed over 75% of raw TCR sequences during error correction. VDJ genes were aligned to IMGT germline references, and each clonotype was defined by a unique CDR3 amino acid sequence together with V-J genes. Clonal expansion, Shannon diversity and CDR3 relatedness were evaluated with VDJtools (CalcPairwiseDistances, ClusterSamples), while phylogenetic trees were built in CLCbio workbench. Expanded clones were defined as having at least 8 unique UMIs, based on coefficient-of-variation modelling across technical triplicates. TCRdb applied fastp at Q25 and MiXCR to the public reads, then kept only in-frame beta chains. All rows with the same CDR3 protein become a single entry with the most common DNA and genes. The V and J calls were determined by TCRdb, not by the authors. Present in this sample are fewer than 80,000 distinct CDR3 sequences, more than 4% of which were seen just once. Less than 3.5% of the sample belongs to the ten largest clones.

The data belong to a study of neurological immune-mediated disorders (dated by TCRdb to the late 2010s). In the study overall: Among the 34 multiple sclerosis patients, roughly 31 had relapsing-remitting MS and 3 had secondary progressive MS. The cohort included some 68 subjects: some 14 with HAM/TSP, around 34 with multiple sclerosis, and approximately 20 healthy controls. The roughly 110 TCR-beta libraries included longitudinal samples, technical triplicates and paired sorted CD4+ and CD8+ T-cell subsets alongside PBMC samples. Peripheral blood TCR-beta repertoires from patients with HTLV-I-associated myelopathy (HAM/TSP), patients with multiple sclerosis, and healthy controls were compared in the study using UMI-based sequencing.

Clipping removes 0 bases from V and 4 bases from J, with 4 as the unmatched junction base count. From a lookup of the germline V gene, CDR1 and CDR2 are SGHRS and YFSETQ. From cysteine to valine, the CDR3 is 15 amino acids long. Only CDR3 DNA is held: 45 bases, read in frame from base 1. What the authors observed across the whole study: The MS cluster was not associated with any clinical or MRI features, and the authors stated that larger cohorts are needed. TCR clonal expansion was highest in HAM/TSP patients and lowest in MS patients, with MS patients falling below even healthy controls. No identical CDR3 amino acid sequences were shared among expanded clones across subjects, suggesting private TCR-beta repertoires in all groups. Phylogenetic analysis grouped repertoires from 18 of 34 MS patients into a cluster of related CDR3 sequences, suggesting a possible repertoire-level signature.

Unsorted PBMC libraries were generated from 2 million PBMCs stored in RNAlater at -80 °C until RNA extraction. Multiple sclerosis patients were enrolled in a US clinical protocol under which disease progression was evaluated by magnetic resonance imaging. Peripheral blood was subjected to Ficoll-Hypaque density gradient centrifugation to isolate PBMCs, which were then cryopreserved in liquid nitrogen. Specimen: PBMCs. Recombination linked TRBV5-1 to TRBJ2-7, and TRBD2 aligns with 10 junction nucleotides. The clonotype comes from a woman in her 50s with multiple sclerosis. The nucleotide sequence reads TGCGCCAGCAGCTTGGATCCTAGCGGGGGTTACGAGCAGTACGTC. The translation is CASSLDPSGGYEQYV.